This T cell receptor beta chain was sequenced for a study of cytomegalovirus exposure and HLA in healthy donors listed by TCRdb under 2017. For context, the study as a whole: In an earlier analysis of around 540 of the donors, roughly 300 Gb of sequence data and 117 million unique TCR beta sequences from about 190 million T cells were reported. An early release covering 550 to 700 HLA-typed donors comprised approximately 290 gigabases of sequencing data and tens of millions of unique TCR sequences. Of the 300 to 500 genotyped donors, less than 90% were placed in the genetic ancestry cluster associated with self-reported Caucasian donors. The study aimed to test whether signatures of past pathogen exposure could be identified by cataloging public T cell receptors. The T cell repertoires of 666 subjects were profiled by immunosequencing and related to cytomegalovirus serostatus. Along with the approximately 620-subject first cohort, a separate validation cohort of roughly 110 different subjects was used. To predict cytomegalovirus infection status, the study brought together high-throughput TCR immunosequencing, statistical association of individual TCRs with disease status, and machine learning. A later analysis re-analyzed previously published TCR beta repertoires from roughly 600 donors and added high-resolution HLA genotyping to study TCR occurrence patterns. The later analysis used no new phenotypic data to find candidate immune exposures, relying instead on TCR beta sequences and their occurrence across donors. An earlier analysis of about 620 of the donors applied high-throughput TCR beta sequencing to assess whether each TCR beta V gene segment acted as functional or pseudogenic. Donor age, sex, ethnicity and CMV serostatus were compiled alongside the repertoire data. Genome-wide SNP genotypes for about 55% of the 666 donors were used in a later genetic analysis, which treated that subset as a discovery cohort. Every repertoire in the discovery cohort had been generated on one and the same sequencing platform. HLA typing covered class I and class II loci at four-digit resolution. The number of donors typed differed by locus, with roughly 620-640 for A, B, C, DRB1 and DQB1, more than 500 for DQA1, 600 to 610 for DPA1, and around 450 for DPB1. Several DR-DQ haplotypes were handled as single units for association and clustering, since linkage in the cohort was strong. Among several hundred genotyped donors of the cohort, an average of roughly 230,000 unique TCR beta nucleotide sequences was sequenced per donor, of which 15% to 20% were non-productive. General findings and caveats noted by the study authors: Strong co-occurrence of HLA alleles, especially DR and DQ, made assigning TCR associations to individual alleles difficult. A total of about 150 TCR beta chains were listed by the study as associated with cytomegalovirus. The 87-base-pair reads could not distinguish some IMGT-functional V segments, including TRBV6-2 and TRBV6-3, so those segments were excluded. The classifier was reported to diagnose cytomegalovirus status with high specificity and sensitivity in both the original cohort and the validation cohort. According to a later analysis, TCR association rates differed among HLA loci, with DRB1 alleles showing the most associated TCRs and HLA-C alleles showing the fewest. A further reported finding was that TCR beta sequences accurately predicted the HLA-A and HLA-B alleles for most subjects in the first cohort. A later analysis associated 15,000 or so TCR beta sequences with specific HLA alleles at a false discovery rate of 0.05. Most TCR sequences were seen in very few donors, while some public TCRs were found in many individuals. Linkage disequilibrium might explain the correlated functional status among segregating V segments, but an unknown experimental factor could not be excluded. Several of the top co-occurrence clusters appeared to be linked to parvovirus B19, influenza, CMV and Epstein-Barr virus, according to a later analysis. An association between a missense DCLRE1C variant and V-gene and J-gene trimming of TCR beta chains was found in a later genetic analysis and replicated in an independent cohort. The authors suggested that the approach could potentially be extended to other disease states and immunological phenotypes. Sequencing depth was assumed to be roughly uniform across donors in the presence/absence analyses, though that assumption may not hold. Seventeen rarely observed V segments, including chromosome 9 orphons, were excluded from the earlier analysis of a few hundred of the donors because counts were too low. A later analysis found that HLA-associated TCR beta chains were more clonally expanded and had lower generation probabilities than equally common non-associated chains. A cluster of highly shared sequence variants was judged likely to represent a technical artifact of the sequencing pipeline. For the cohort, immune exposure information was limited to CMV serostatus. HLA typing was unavailable for some donors at each locus, so association tests used only the typed subset. According to a later analysis, most CMV-associated TCR beta chains appeared to be HLA-restricted, and the HLA associations seemed to be driven largely by CMV exposure. An earlier analysis of around 600 of the donors showed that most TCR beta V segments appeared in productive rearrangements either about 87% or about 30% of the time, which broadly matched IMGT annotations. A later genetic analysis reported fewer N-insertions in productive TCRs among donors in an Asian-associated ancestry cluster than the roughly 700-donor mean. A few of the identified cytomegalovirus-associated TCR beta chains were confirmed in vitro to be specific for cytomegalovirus antigens. Only TCR beta chains were sequenced in this cohort, and the absence of alpha or paired-chain data limited detectable features.

Library preparation employed the immunoSEQ multiplex PCR assay. For the multiplex PCR, a mixture combining 60 forward primers for TCR Vbeta segments and 13 reverse primers for TCR Jbeta segments was used. A multiplex PCR assay on genomic DNA amplified the CDR3 region of rearranged TCR beta genes. The amplified TCR beta libraries were sequenced on the Illumina HiSeq System as 87-base-pair reads. Per the source publication's procedure: In a later analysis, roughly 80 million unique TCR beta chains were counted across the 500 to 700 repertoires, and roughly 11 million of these chains were shared by at least two donors. Raw reads were error-corrected and collapsed into unique sequences with a nearest-neighbor algorithm that merged closely related sequences to remove PCR and sequencing errors. V, D and J gene segments were assigned by aligning CDR3 sequences to IMGT reference sequences. For a sequence to be retained, a match of at least six nucleotides was required to both a V gene segment and a J gene segment. Rearrangements were called productive when the CDR3 lacked stop codons and stayed in frame with V and J; all others were non-productive. Following IMGT convention, CDR3 was defined as the stretch from the second conserved V-encoded cysteine up to the conserved J-encoded phenylalanine. Sequences without an unambiguous match to a single V gene segment were excluded from the earlier analysis of about 630 of the donors. In an earlier analysis of about 590 of the donors, a V segment was called functional when productive rearrangements were above 56.7%, and segregating when the standard deviation between donors exceeded 5%. A statistical classification framework was developed to diagnose cytomegalovirus status using the catalog of TCR beta chain sequences. In a later analysis, TCR nucleotide sequences were compared against IMGT/GENE-DB human TR gene sequences so that V and J genes could be assigned. The TCRdist pipeline was used in a later analysis to assign CDR3 sequences and most-parsimonious VDJ recombination scenarios. A later analysis defined each TCR beta chain by its CDR3 amino acid sequence plus V-gene family, and excluded reads lacking a unique V-gene family. A later analysis removed 592 highly shared, low-generation-probability nucleotide sequences to deal with suspected cross-contamination and a sequencing artifact. A later analysis calculated a clonal expansion index for each public chain from normalized within-repertoire ranks of inferred template counts. Generation probabilities in a later analysis came from a VDJ recombination model fitted to out-of-frame rearrangements, and those results were checked against IGoR. In a later analysis, hypergeometric tests were used to score TCR-TCR, TCR-HLA and TCR-CMV co-occurrence, with a repertoire-size bias correction applied to TCR pairs. To estimate false discovery rates, a later analysis permuted the HLA or CMV assignments 20 times. A later analysis grouped co-occurring TCRs with DBSCAN, adding TCRdist sequence similarity when clustering within HLA-allele-positive subsets. Repertoires with fewer than 30,000 or more than 120,000 public chains, plus five repertoires with anomalous nucleotide sharing, were excluded from co-occurrence clustering. Sourced from immuneACCESS, this table was stored by TCRdb with only in-frame sequences that have V and J called. A share of the clones is absent; for the studies checked, an unresolved V gene accounts for under half, and the remainder has no known explanation. D and trimming come from the DNA, and the V and J calls and clone size come from that table. The sample includes around 92,000 clones, with roughly 76% observed a single time. The ten largest clones capture 6.5% to 8.5% of the sample.

According to the germline V gene, CDR1 reads SGDLS and CDR2 reads YYNGEE. The germline V end is reduced by 6 bases and the J end by 2 bases; junction bases left unmatched: 6. Measured from the cysteine to the phenylalanine, the CDR3 is 14 residues long. The sequence is cut down to CDR3 DNA, 42 bases in frame from base 1. The cohort comprised 666 healthy bone marrow donors. At the time of sampling, all cohort members were nominally healthy, though unrecorded immune exposures were likely present. Of the roughly 630 cohort members, just under 300 had a positive CMV serostatus and approximately 400 had a negative one, while no CMV serostatus was recorded for the donor. A peripheral blood sample was provided by each donor, and peripheral blood mononuclear cells were used for TCR beta sequencing. The Qiagen DNeasy Blood Extraction Kit was used to extract genomic DNA from the blood cell samples. The table lists this clone with a few counts. It has no known antigen specificity. No base quality values were provided; no much bigger clone lies one nucleotide off.

The sequenced sample consisted of PBMCs. The sequence came from a human donor in good health. In this chain, TRBV9 is recombined with TRBJ1-2; 8 central bases correspond to TRBD1. For the CDR3, the sequence is CASTVGQGNYGYTF. The DNA sequence follows: TGTGCCAGCACCGTTGGACAGGGCAACTATGGCTACACCTTC.